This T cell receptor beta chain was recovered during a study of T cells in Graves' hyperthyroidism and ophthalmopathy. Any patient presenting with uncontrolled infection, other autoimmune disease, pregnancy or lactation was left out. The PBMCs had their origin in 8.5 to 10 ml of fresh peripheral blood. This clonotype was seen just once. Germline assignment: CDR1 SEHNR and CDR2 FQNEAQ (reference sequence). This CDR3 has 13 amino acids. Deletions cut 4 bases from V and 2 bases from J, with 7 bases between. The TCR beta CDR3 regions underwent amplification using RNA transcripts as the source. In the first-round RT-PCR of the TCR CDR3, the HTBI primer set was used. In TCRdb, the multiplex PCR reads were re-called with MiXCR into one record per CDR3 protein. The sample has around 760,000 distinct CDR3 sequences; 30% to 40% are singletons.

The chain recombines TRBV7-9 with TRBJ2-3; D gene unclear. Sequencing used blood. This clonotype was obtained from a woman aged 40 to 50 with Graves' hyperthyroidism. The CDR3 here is CASSSPNTDTQYF. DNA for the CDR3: TGTGCCAGCAGCTCGCCAAACACAGATACGCAGTATTTT.